This T cell receptor (beta chain) was sequenced during a study of shared clonotypes between healthy human individuals. Whole-study context: A couple of women and a few men aged 18 to 49 served as donors.

Study outcomes and limitations: Clonotype sharing levels among donors were expected to vary with sequencing depth. Sorted-subset samples were not fully sequenced, rarefaction indicated.

Only in-frame clones appear in the TCRdb table, and some are missing; sequencing was by immunoSEQ multiplex PCR. The data show 600,000 to 750,000 clones, with 72% seen just once and approximately 2% held by the top ten. Comments on this clone: Its antigen is not identified.

The ends were cut back, 4 bases at V and 9 bases at J, with 18 bases in the middle. This CDR3 contains 13 residues. Germline V gives CDR1 GTSNPN, CDR2 SVGIG (reference sequence). The donors were all Caucasian adults (living in Nashville, Tennessee). This sequence joins TRBV30 and TRBJ1-1, with a tentative D call TRBD1 (6 bases). This clonotype was obtained from a woman aged 30 to 39 in good health. The sample comprised memory CD4+ T cells sorted from blood. Subset here: CD45RA-negative fraction. The DNA of the CDR3 is TGTGCCTGGATAGCCCCGCTTAGGGGGAAAGCTTTCTTT. Translation: CAWIAPLRGKAFF.